This T cell receptor beta chain originates from a study of T cells in Graves' hyperthyroidism and ophthalmopathy. CDR3 size: 14 residues. CDR1 and CDR2 (germline): ENHRY, SYGVKD. The V segment lost 10 bases and the J segment 0 bases; nucleotides outside the gene matches: 9. Using RNA transcripts as the source, TCR beta CDR3 regions were amplified. First-round RT-PCR of the TCR CDR3 relied on the HTBI primer set. TCRdb ran MiXCR on the multiplex PCR reads and lists one entry per CDR3 protein. This table has fewer than 650,000 distinct CDR3 sequences, around 50% appearing once. A note on this clonotype: Its matching antigen is unknown.

Broader study findings: For ophthalmopathy, model prediction preceded onset by a median around 7 months. Appearing also in blood were most of the thyroid clonotypes expanded above 0.001.

Researchers barred patients who had uncontrolled infection, other autoimmune disease, pregnancy or lactation. The diagnoses drew upon clinical symptoms, serum thyroxine and TRAb, thyroid ultrasound and orbital computed tomography. The sample comprised peripheral blood or thyroid tissue (not recorded which). This sequence was found in an adult woman with Graves' disease, either hyperthyroidism or ophthalmopathy (not recorded which). This chain joins TRBV10-3 and TRBJ2-7, with TRBD2 matching 7 bases. The CDR3 region is CASGEGGSSYEQYF. In nucleotides, the CDR3 is TGTGCCAGCGGTGAGGGCGGGAGCTCCTACGAGCAGTACTTC.